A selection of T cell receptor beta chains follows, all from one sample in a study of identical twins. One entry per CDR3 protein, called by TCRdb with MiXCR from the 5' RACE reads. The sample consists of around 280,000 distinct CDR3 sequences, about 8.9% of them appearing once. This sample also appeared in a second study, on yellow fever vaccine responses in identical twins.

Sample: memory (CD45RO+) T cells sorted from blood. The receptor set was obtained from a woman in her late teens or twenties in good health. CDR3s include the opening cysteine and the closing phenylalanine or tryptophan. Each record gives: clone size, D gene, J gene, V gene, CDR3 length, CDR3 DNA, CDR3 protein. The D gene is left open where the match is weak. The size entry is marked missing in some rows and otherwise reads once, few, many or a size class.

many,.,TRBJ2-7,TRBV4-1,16,TGCGCCAGCAGCCAAGTTATTGGGACCGCCTCCTACGAGCAGTACTTC,CASSQVIGTASYEQYF
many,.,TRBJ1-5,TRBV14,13,TGTGCCGGTGGGACACCATCAAATCAGCCCCAGCATTTT,CAGGTPSNQPQHF
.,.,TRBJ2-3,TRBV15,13,TGTGCCACCAGCACCAACGACAGAGATACGCAGTATTTT,CATSTNDRDTQYF
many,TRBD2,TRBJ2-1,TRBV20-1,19,TGCAGTGCTAGCCCTTATACCCGTCCGGGACTAGCGTTTTACAATGAGCAGTTCTTC,CSASPYTRPGLAFYNEQFF
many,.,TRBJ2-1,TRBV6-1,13,TGTGCCAGCTACTATACAGGGATCAATGAGCAGTTCTTC,CASYYTGINEQFF
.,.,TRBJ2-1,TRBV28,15,TGTGCCAGCAGTCAGACGAAAGGGGGGGTGGGTGAGCAGTTCTTC,CASSQTKGGVGEQFF
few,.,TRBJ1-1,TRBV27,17,TGTGCCAGCAACCCCGCGTACCGTTCCTCGGTGAACACTGAAGCTTTCTTT,CASNPAYRSSVNTEAFF
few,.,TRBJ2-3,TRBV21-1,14,TGTGCCAGCAGCAATCGTCCCTTCACAGATACGCAGTATTTT,CASSNRPFTDTQYF
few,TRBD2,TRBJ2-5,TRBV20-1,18,TGCAGTGCTATAGGGACTAGCGGGGGGGCTATCTATCTGGAGACCCAGTACTTC,CSAIGTSGGAIYLETQYF
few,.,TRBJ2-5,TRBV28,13,TGTGCCAGCATAGCCGGGGTCCAAGAGACCCAGTACTTC,CASIAGVQETQYF
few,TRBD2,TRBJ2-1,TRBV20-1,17,TGCAGTGCCACAGGACTAGCGGGGGGGCAATGGGTAGATGAGCAGTTCTTC,CSATGLAGGQWVDEQFF
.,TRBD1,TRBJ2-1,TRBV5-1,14,TGCGCCAGCAGCCCTGGACAGGGGGCCGATGAGCAGTTCTTC,CASSPGQGADEQFF
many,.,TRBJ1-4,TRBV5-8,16,TGTGCCAGCAGCTTGGGTCGGACAGCCCGGGATGAAAAACTGTTTTTT,CASSLGRTARDEKLFF
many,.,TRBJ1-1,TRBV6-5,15,TGTGCCAGCAGTTACTCGAAAAGAGATAACACTGAAGCTTTCTTT,CASSYSKRDNTEAFF
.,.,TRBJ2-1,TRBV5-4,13,TGTGCCAGCAGCGCAAATCAGGGACGGGAGCAGTTCTTC,CASSANQGREQFF
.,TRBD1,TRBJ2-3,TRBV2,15,TGTGCCAGCAGTGTAGAGACAGGGGTTTCAGATACGCAGTATTTT,CASSVETGVSDTQYF
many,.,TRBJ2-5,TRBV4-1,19,TGCGCCAGCAGCCAACCTCTTGGGCTGATTGGAAAGGCGCAAGAGACCCAGTACTTC,CASSQPLGLIGKAQETQYF
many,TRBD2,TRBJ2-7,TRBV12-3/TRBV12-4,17,TGTGCCAGCAGTTTACGGGCTAGCGGGACCCGCTCCTACGAGCAGTACTTC,CASSLRASGTRSYEQYF
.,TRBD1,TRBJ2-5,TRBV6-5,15,TGTGCCAGCAGTTCGACAGGGTTGGTGGAAGAGACCCAGTACTTC,CASSSTGLVEETQYF
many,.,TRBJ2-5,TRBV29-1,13,TGCAGCGCCGGGACCGAGAGGAGGGAGACCCAGTACTTC,CSAGTERRETQYF
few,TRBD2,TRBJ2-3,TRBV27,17,TGTGCCAGCAGTTCTCGAGGGCTAGCGGGTGCCACAGATACGCAGTATTTT,CASSSRGLAGATDTQYF
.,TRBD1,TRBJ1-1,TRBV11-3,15,TGTGCCAGCAGCCTTAGGGTGACAGGGGTTACTGAAGCTTTCTTT,CASSLRVTGVTEAFF
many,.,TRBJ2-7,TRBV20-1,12,TGCAGTGCTAGAGGGGGCAACTACGAGCAGTACTTC,CSARGGNYEQYF
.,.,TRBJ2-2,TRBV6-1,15,TGTGCCTCTCACCGTGGGGGGACGGGCACCGGGGAGCTGTTTTTT,CASHRGGTGTGELFF
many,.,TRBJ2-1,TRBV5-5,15,TGTGCCAGCAGCTTCCGGGACATCTCCTACAATGAGCAGTTCTTC,CASSFRDISYNEQFF
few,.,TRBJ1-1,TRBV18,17,TGTGCCAGCTCACCCATGGCCCCCACAGGGATCAACACTGAAGCTTTCTTT,CASSPMAPTGINTEAFF
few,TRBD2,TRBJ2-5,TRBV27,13,TGTGCCAGCAGCCCAGCGGGGGAAGAGACCCAGTACTTC,CASSPAGEETQYF
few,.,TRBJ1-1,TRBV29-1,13,TGCAGCGTCAAGGACATAGGGGACACTGAAGCTTTCTTT,CSVKDIGDTEAFF
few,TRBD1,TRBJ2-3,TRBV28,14,TGTGCCGAACAGGGGCGAGAGAGCACAGATACGCAGTATTTT,CAEQGRESTDTQYF